A selection of T cell receptor beta chains follows, all from one sample in a study of T cell responses to AZD1222 COVID-19 vaccine. Profiling relied on immunoSEQ multiplex PCR, and the TCRdb table lists in-frame clones only, not all of them. Of 65,000 to 75,000 clones listed, 82% are singletons. Sequenced material: peripheral blood, taken on day 0 of AZD1222 vaccination. These receptors originate from an adult in good health. The CDR3 runs from the conserved cysteine through the conserved F or W. The order of the fields is V gene, J gene, CDR3 protein.

v_gene: TRBV28; j_gene: TRBJ2-1; CDR3aa: CASSHPGLAGGSSYNEQFF
v_gene: TRBV19; j_gene: TRBJ1-2; CDR3aa: CASSTRGLGYGYTF
v_gene: TRBV6-1; j_gene: TRBJ1-1; CDR3aa: CASSEAQGNTEAFF
v_gene: TRBV3-1/TRBV3-2; j_gene: TRBJ2-2; CDR3aa: CASSPNWGLANTGELFF
v_gene: TRBV2; j_gene: TRBJ2-5; CDR3aa: CASSEEGTGVAYLGTQYF
v_gene: TRBV10-3; j_gene: TRBJ1-4; CDR3aa: CAISDKGQGEKLFF
v_gene: TRBV12-3/TRBV12-4; j_gene: TRBJ2-7; CDR3aa: CASSFSGEQYF
v_gene: TRBV30; j_gene: TRBJ1-1; CDR3aa: CAWSVQTGRNTEAFF
v_gene: TRBV19; j_gene: TRBJ1-1; CDR3aa: CASRVGTRGSNTEAFF
v_gene: TRBV2; j_gene: TRBJ2-7; CDR3aa: CASTHPGQGYEQYF
v_gene: TRBV9; j_gene: TRBJ1-1; CDR3aa: CASSVGAGVGTEAFF
v_gene: TRBV20-1; j_gene: TRBJ2-2; CDR3aa: CSASGRTGELFF
v_gene: TRBV28; j_gene: TRBJ1-3; CDR3aa: CASRDSGYSGNTIYF
v_gene: TRBV19; j_gene: TRBJ1-5; CDR3aa: CASSRDSNQPQHF
v_gene: TRBV7-9; j_gene: TRBJ2-7; CDR3aa: CASSHAAEGVDEQYF
v_gene: TRBV6-5; j_gene: TRBJ1-4; CDR3aa: CASSPRDRADEKLFF
v_gene: TRBV6-5; j_gene: TRBJ2-1; CDR3aa: CASSYSPQGFYNEQFF
v_gene: TRBV18; j_gene: TRBJ2-7; CDR3aa: CASSDGTGASSYEQYF
v_gene: TRBV9; j_gene: TRBJ1-2; CDR3aa: CASSVEGTGEPDGYTF
v_gene: TRBV4-3; j_gene: TRBJ2-5; CDR3aa: CASSRQGLAGGTQETQYF
v_gene: TRBV6-5; j_gene: TRBJ1-2; CDR3aa: CASILTGGFYGYTF
v_gene: TRBV20-1; j_gene: TRBJ1-5; CDR3aa: CSASLLGNQPQHF
v_gene: TRBV15; j_gene: TRBJ1-4; CDR3aa: CATSRQLEGEKLFF
v_gene: TRBV6-1; j_gene: TRBJ2-7; CDR3aa: CASSEGLAKRYLGEQYF
v_gene: TRBV3-1/TRBV3-2; j_gene: TRBJ1-3; CDR3aa: CASSQGRAVRSGNTIYF
v_gene: TRBV24-1; j_gene: TRBJ2-1; CDR3aa: CATSDLGSNIWGSYNEQFF
v_gene: TRBV5-6; j_gene: TRBJ1-1; CDR3aa: CASSTGTIEAFF
v_gene: TRBV9; j_gene: TRBJ2-1; CDR3aa: CASSPSGDSYNEQFF
v_gene: TRBV7-3; j_gene: TRBJ2-1; CDR3aa: CASSLTGPMDNEQFF
v_gene: TRBV28; j_gene: TRBJ1-6; CDR3aa: CASLALNSPLHF
v_gene: TRBV13; j_gene: TRBJ2-1; CDR3aa: CASNSQVSNEQFF
v_gene: TRBV19; j_gene: TRBJ1-1; CDR3aa: CASSMGQGWTEAFF
v_gene: TRBV7-8; j_gene: TRBJ2-7; CDR3aa: CASSSRTSGNSYEQYF
v_gene: TRBV6-5; j_gene: TRBJ2-2; CDR3aa: CASSQQGVTGELFF
v_gene: TRBV7-9; j_gene: TRBJ1-2; CDR3aa: CASSLGGYGYTF
v_gene: TRBV12-3/TRBV12-4; j_gene: TRBJ2-5; CDR3aa: CASSWAETQYF
v_gene: TRBV5-1; j_gene: TRBJ2-3; CDR3aa: CASSGTSGGSDTQYF
v_gene: TRBV6-5; j_gene: TRBJ1-1; CDR3aa: CASSYRKYTEAFF
v_gene: TRBV4-1; j_gene: TRBJ1-1; CDR3aa: CASSQVYPTVMNTEAFF
v_gene: TRBV18; j_gene: TRBJ2-3; CDR3aa: CASSPDRGSDTQYF
v_gene: TRBV18; j_gene: TRBJ1-1; CDR3aa: CASSDGVNTEAFF
v_gene: TRBV28; j_gene: TRBJ2-3; CDR3aa: CASSWISGGAGTQYF
v_gene: TRBV5-6; j_gene: TRBJ2-7; CDR3aa: CASSLGQGSYEQYF
v_gene: TRBV24-1; j_gene: TRBJ2-3; CDR3aa: CATSDLQGLAGGPYSTDTQYF
v_gene: TRBV19; j_gene: TRBJ2-3; CDR3aa: CASTGTARGDTQYF
v_gene: TRBV5-1; j_gene: TRBJ1-3; CDR3aa: CASKAGTPRSGNTIYF
v_gene: TRBV5-1; j_gene: TRBJ1-2; CDR3aa: CASSWGSNYGYTF
v_gene: TRBV11-2; j_gene: TRBJ2-3; CDR3aa: CASSLGRRGAEWGRDF
v_gene: TRBV20-1; j_gene: TRBJ1-1; CDR3aa: CSASVSLNTEAFF
v_gene: TRBV3-1/TRBV3-2; j_gene: TRBJ1-5; CDR3aa: CASSQEKGLAEVGNQPQHF
v_gene: TRBV4-3; j_gene: TRBJ1-1; CDR3aa: CASSQGVGEWTEAFF
v_gene: TRBV5-4; j_gene: TRBJ2-7; CDR3aa: CASQGGDGPSYEQYF
v_gene: TRBV7-2; j_gene: TRBJ2-5; CDR3aa: CASSFSAGGETQYF